The clone carrying this T cell receptor (beta chain) has only one observation. This specimen belongs to a study of blood T cell repertoires in COVID-19. Overall study context: Sites across the United States, Italy and Spain contributed samples from acute and convalescent COVID-19.

V lost 6 bases to trimming and J lost 0 bases, with 11 bases between them. Germline CDR1 is SGHTA and CDR2 is FQGNSA. This CDR3 contains 15 residues. This table comes from immunoSEQ multiplex PCR, and its TCRdb copy is limited to in-frame clones, with some not included. The table shows 150,000 to 200,000 clones, with roughly nine tenths occurring only once. The chain joins TRBV7-2 to TRBJ1-4, with unresolved D. The sequencing input was peripheral blood. This clonotype originated in a man in his 70s with acute or convalescent COVID-19. The CDR3 DNA is TGTGCCAGCAGGTCCGGACTTCCAACTAATGAAAAACTGTTTTTT. It yields the protein CASRSGLPTNEKLFF.